Sequencing of this TCR beta chain was carried out in a study of identical twins. Broader study findings: Insertion counts were lower in abundant cord blood beta clonotypes, a trend that memory repertoires did not show.

This clonotype was counted between two and nine times. What it binds is not known. The CDR3 sequence is 16 residues long. Germline V gene sequence: CDR1 SEHNR, CDR2 FQNEAQ (reference sequence). V was clipped by 2 bases and J by 1 base, with 14 bases between them. All donors were healthy, and all were Caucasian. TCRdb re-called the 5' RACE reads with MiXCR, one entry per CDR3 protein. The table has about 790,000 distinct CDR3 sequences, around a sixth seen once. The sample was also linked to a second study, of T cells expressing NK-cell markers. This second study says: Sorted CD3+CD56-NKG2C+, CD3+CD56+NKG2C+ and CD3+CD56+NKG2C- T cells supplied the TCR beta repertoires. The CD3+CD56-NKG2C+ fraction was also led by these clonotypes in several donors.

J is TRBJ1-1 and V is TRBV7-9; D not resolved. The sequenced material came from PBMCs. The receptor was isolated from a woman in her late teens or twenties in good health. In DNA form, the CDR3 reads TGTGCCAGCAGCTTAAAGCCCCTAGGGAAGAACACTGAAGCTTTCTTT. Protein product: CASSLKPLGKNTEAFF.